Below are 30 T cell receptor beta chains sequenced from a single sample in a study of Ad26.COV2.S vaccination and SARS-CoV-2 variants. Treatment denoted: some 19 received Ad26.COV2.S at low or high dose, single or two shots; about five received placebo; per-sample allocation not given. On day 63 after the first injection, vaccine and placebo recipients gave samples. Repertoires were generated with immunoSEQ multiplex PCR, while TCRdb's copy carries only in-frame clones and drops some. Of about 680,000 clones listed, more than 70% are singletons. This material consisted of peripheral blood, taken in a trial of Ad26.COV2.S vaccine versus placebo. These receptor sequences come from a person between 18 and 65 years old who received the Ad26.COV2.S COVID-19 vaccine or a placebo.

The J gene is TRBJ1-4, the V gene TRBV19; D is possibly TRBD1 (5 bases). The CDR3 covers 14 residues. The V end was cut by 5 bases, the J end by 6 bases, with 13 bases between. Germline V gene sequence: CDR1 LNHDA, CDR2 SQIVND (reference sequence). This CDR3 reads CASSAGGDYEKLFF. The CDR3 DNA follows: TGTGCCAGTAGTGCTGGGGGTGATTATGAAAAACTGTTTTTT.

V and J are TRBV20-1 and TRBJ2-1; TRBD1 matches 7 bases. In germline, CDR1 is DFQATT, CDR2 SNEGSKA (reference sequence). This CDR3 has 10 amino acids. The chain's CDR3 is CSTGDHEQFF. The CDR3 region has the DNA TGCAGCACAGGGGACCATGAGCAGTTCTTC.

The genes are TRBV15 and TRBJ2-5; possibly TRBD1 or TRBD2 for D (6 bases each). V was pared by 0 bases and J by 4 bases, with 12 bases between. This CDR3 spans 15 amino acids. Germline V gene lookup returns CDR1 LNHNV and CDR2 YYDKDF (reference sequence). The CDR3: CATSRDGGGGETQYF. The CDR3 coding sequence is TGTGCCACCAGCAGAGATGGAGGAGGGGGAGAGACCCAGTACTTC.

The chain links TRBV7-2 to TRBJ1-1, with D perhaps matching TRBD1 (5 bases). CDR1 and CDR2 from the germline V gene are SGHTA and FQGNSA. The CDR3 has 15 amino acids. V lost 5 bases, J lost 0 bases, and 13 bases lay in between. The CDR3 reads CASSHEGTVNTEAFF. The CDR3 DNA reads TGTGCCAGCAGCCACGAAGGGACGGTGAACACTGAAGCTTTCTTT.

J is TRBJ2-7 and V is TRBV3-1 (or the pseudogene TRBV3-2); D unclear. V was pared by 4 bases and J by 6 bases, with 16 bases between. This CDR3 is 14 amino acids long. Germline CDR1 reads LGHDT; CDR2 reads YNNKEL (reference sequence). The DNA of the CDR3 is TGTGCCAGCAGCCGGAGTGGACCAGGCGGCGAGCAGTACTTC. It is translated as CASSRSGPGGEQYF.

The rearrangement uses TRBV5-6 and TRBJ1-5, with D hard to call. The V gene's germline CDR1 is SGHDT and CDR2 YYEEEE. Trimming pared 0 bases from V and 4 bases from J, leaving 14 bases between. CDR3 length: 16 residues. The CDR3 DNA follows: TGTGCCAGCAGCTTGGGAGGAGGCCTTTTAAATCAGCCCCAGCATTTT. Encoded protein: CASSLGGGLLNQPQHF.

CDR3 sequence reads: CASSLDWKNEQFF. The CDR3 nucleotides are TGTGCCAGCAGCCTGGACTGGAAAAATGAGCAGTTCTTC. The chain has TRBV5-6 and TRBJ2-1, with TRBD2 as a possible D gene (5 bases). V gave up 4 bases and J gave up 7 bases, with 12 bases separating them. The V gene's germline CDR1 is SGHDT and CDR2 YYEEEE. This CDR3 has 13 residues.

The J gene is TRBJ2-5, the V gene TRBV29-1; D gene uncertain. V gave up 1 base and J gave up 3 bases, with 6 bases separating them. Germline loops: CDR1 SQVTM, CDR2 ANQGSEA. CDR3 length: 12 amino acids. The CDR3 DNA is TGCAGCGTTGAAGTCGGAAAAGAGACCCAGTACTTC. Translating gives CSVEVGKETQYF.

This rearrangement joins TRBV3-1 (or the pseudogene TRBV3-2) to TRBJ2-1, with D hard to call. The CDR3 loop spans 15 amino acids. The V and J ends lost 4 bases and 4 bases respectively, with 14 bases between them. Germline loops: CDR1 LGHDT, CDR2 YNNKEL (reference sequence). In DNA, the CDR3 is TGTGCCAGCAGCCCCCGAGCTCTGGGATACAATGAGCAGTTCTTC. Translating gives CASSPRALGYNEQFF.

The CDR3 bases are TGTGCCAGCAGCCAGGTTGCAGTTGCCTACGAGCAGTACTTC. Translation: CASSQVAVAYEQYF. The chain has TRBV5-6 and TRBJ2-7; D remains unclear. The CDR3 is made up of 14 amino acids. Germline V gene lookup returns CDR1 SGHDT and CDR2 YYEEEE. The germline V and J ends were trimmed by 4 bases and 2 bases, with 13 bases remaining between them.

V is TRBV7-6 and J is TRBJ2-5; 9 nucleotides line up with TRBD1. The CDR3 consists of 15 residues. The germline V gene encodes CDR1 SGHVS and CDR2 FNYEAQ. With V trimmed by 5 bases and J by 2 bases, 6 bases remained unmatched. The CDR3 nucleotides are TGTGCCAGCAGCATAGGGGACAGGGCTCAAGAGACCCAGTACTTC. It specifies CASSIGDRAQETQYF.

This clone was picked up one time. The V and J genes are TRBV2 and TRBJ1-3, with unresolved D. Per the germline V gene, CDR1 is SNHLY and CDR2 is FYNNEI. V lost 1 base and J 1 base, leaving 5 bases between the germline ends. The CDR3 covers 14 residues. The CDR3 nucleotides read TGTGCCAGCAGTGAAGAGGCTTCTGGAAACACCATATATTTT. This codes for CASSEEASGNTIYF.

This rearrangement joins TRBV24-1 to TRBJ2-1, with D hard to call. Germline V gives CDR1 KGHDR, CDR2 SFDVKD. There are 17 residues in the CDR3. Trimming pared 3 bases from V and 0 bases from J, leaving 14 bases between. The CDR3 here is CATSDINDSSSYNEQFF. DNA of the CDR3: TGTGCCACCAGTGATATCAACGACTCCAGCTCCTACAATGAGCAGTTCTTC.

This chain links TRBV29-1 with TRBJ1-2; 8 positions agree with TRBD1. The V segment lost 0 bases and the J segment 7 bases; nucleotides outside the gene matches: 4. Germline lookup yields CDR1 SQVTM and CDR2 ANQGSEA. The CDR3 runs to 13 residues. The CDR3 protein is CSVEDPGGGGYTF. CDR3 DNA sequence: TGCAGCGTTGAAGATCCAGGGGGCGGTGGCTACACCTTC.

V and J are TRBV14 and TRBJ2-2; no firm D call. CDR3 length equals 13 residues. Trimming took 1 base from V and 7 from J, leaving 7 bases between them. Germline V gives CDR1 SGHDN, CDR2 FVKESK. DNA of the CDR3: TGTGCCAGCAGCCAAGGGGCGAGCGGGGAGCTGTTTTTT. Protein sequence: CASSQGASGELFF.

V and J are TRBV18 and TRBJ2-2; 7 bases fit TRBD1. The CDR3 is 13 amino acids. Germline CDR1 and CDR2: KGHSH and LQKENI. With 6 bases clipped from V and 7 bases from J, the junction kept 5 bases outside the gene matches. CDR3 region: CASSTGLIGELFF. Here the CDR3 DNA reads TGTGCCAGCTCGACAGGGCTAATCGGGGAGCTGTTTTTT.

The genes are TRBV29-1 and TRBJ1-1; no reliable D call. CDR3 length equals 13 residues. Deletions cut 4 bases from V and 4 bases from J, with 13 bases between. Per germline, CDR1 SQVTM and CDR2 ANQGSEA. CDR3 amino acids: CSVGKAQSTEAFF. The CDR3 DNA reads as TGCAGCGTTGGTAAGGCACAGTCCACTGAAGCTTTCTTT.

Turning to this clone: The sample has other DNA sequences that encode this CDR3 too. The J gene is TRBJ1-5, the V gene TRBV30, with 7 positions matching TRBD1. Germline CDR1 GTSNPN, CDR2 SVGIG (reference sequence). The ends lost 0 bases at V and 4 bases at J; junction bases unmatched: 3. The CDR3 extends over 14 amino acids. The CDR3 sequence is CAWSVLQGNQPQHF. Here the CDR3 DNA reads TGTGCCTGGAGTGTACTACAGGGGAATCAGCCCCAGCATTTT.

The CDR3 reads CASSPPAQGTGELFF. The CDR3 bases are TGTGCCAGCAGCCCCCCGGCCCAGGGGACCGGGGAGCTGTTTTTT. J is TRBJ2-2 and V is TRBV5-4; the D gene is possibly TRBD1 (6 bases). The CDR3 has 15 residues. Trimming took 4 bases from V and 5 from J, leaving 15 bases between them. CDR1 is SGHNT, CDR2 YYREEE, per germline (reference sequence). The whole variable domain, filled in from reference TRBV5-4 and TRBJ2-2, reads ETGVTQSPTHLIKTRGQQVTLRCSSQSGHNTVSWYQQALGQGPQFIFQYYREEENGRGNFPPRFSGLQFPNYSSELNVNALELDDSALYLCASSPPAQGTGELFFGEGSRLTVL.

V and J are TRBV20-1 and TRBJ1-1, with D unresolved. V gave up 2 bases and J gave up 7 bases, with 8 bases separating them. This CDR3 region has 11 residues. In germline, CDR1 is DFQATT, CDR2 SNEGSKA (reference sequence). The CDR3 loop is CSARKAVEAFF. In nucleotides, the CDR3 is TGCAGTGCTAGAAAGGCCGTTGAAGCTTTCTTT.

The table lists this clone with a count of one. This chain connects TRBV3-1 (or the pseudogene TRBV3-2) to TRBJ2-3; 14 bases match TRBD2. The V gene end was trimmed by 4 bases and the J gene end by 4 bases; junction bases not matched to a gene: 4. This CDR3 is built from 16 residues. The V gene's germline CDR1 is LGHDT and CDR2 YNNKEL (reference sequence). The CDR3 DNA reads as TGTGCCAGCAGCCTCCGGACTAGCGGGGGGTCAGATACGCAGTATTTT. Its translation: CASSLRTSGGSDTQYF.

This chain joins TRBV5-1 and TRBJ2-2; D is uncertain. This CDR3 contains 13 residues. The germline V gene has CDR1 SGHRS and CDR2 YFSETQ. V was pared by 3 bases and J by 8 bases, with 11 bases between. Here the CDR3 reads CASSSNSRGELFF. Written as DNA, the CDR3 is TGCGCCAGCAGCTCGAACTCCCGGGGGGAGCTGTTTTTT.

V gene TRBV12-5 combines with J gene TRBJ2-2, with 9 positions matching TRBD2. The CDR3 sequence is 20 residues long. Germline V gives CDR1 LGHNT, CDR2 FRNRAP. Losses at the gene ends were 5 bases for V and 1 base for J; bases not matched to a gene: 17. CDR3 nucleotides: TGTGCTAGTGGTCCCGCCCAGCGGGGCCTAGCGGGGAGGAACACCGGGGAGCTGTTTTTT. Amino acid sequence: CASGPAQRGLAGRNTGELFF.

The J gene is TRBJ2-1, the V gene TRBV6-5, with 7 bases fitting TRBD2. The CDR3 contains 15 residues. With 2 bases clipped from V and 3 bases from J, the junction kept 4 bases outside the gene matches. Germline V gene lookup returns CDR1 MNHEY and CDR2 SVGAGI. The CDR3 reads CASSYETSDYNEQFF. As DNA, the CDR3 is TGTGCCAGCAGTTACGAAACTAGCGACTACAATGAGCAGTTCTTC.

The chain uses TRBV18 and TRBJ1-2; a possible D gene is TRBD1 (6 bases). The germline V and J ends were trimmed by 3 bases and 6 bases, with 14 bases remaining between them. The CDR3 extends over 14 amino acids. Germline V lookup: CDR1 KGHSH, CDR2 LQKENI. The CDR3 reads CASSPLRGSHGYTF. The CDR3 region has the DNA TGTGCCAGCTCACCGTTGAGGGGGTCTCATGGCTACACCTTC.

The gene calls are TRBV24-1 and TRBJ2-5; 9 positions agree with TRBD2. CDR3 length: 15 residues. Germline V gene data show CDR1 as KGHDR and CDR2 as SFDVKD. V was clipped by 2 bases and J by 4 bases; unmatched bases: 4. In DNA form, the CDR3 reads TGTGCCACCAGTGATTCTGCTAGCGGGATAGAGACCCAGTACTTC. Protein: CATSDSASGIETQYF.

DNA for the CDR3: TGTGCCAGCAGTGTGGGACCCTCTGGAAACACCATATATTTT. This encodes CASSVGPSGNTIYF. The chain links TRBV2 to TRBJ1-3; D is perhaps TRBD1 (5 bases). Germline CDR1 is SNHLY and CDR2 is FYNNEI. V was trimmed by 4 bases and J by 0 bases, leaving 7 bases between them. CDR3 length: 14 amino acids.

The CDR3 DNA sequence: TGTGCCAGCAGTTTTGGCGGGGGAAGCTACAATGAGCAGTTCTTC. This codes for CASSFGGGSYNEQFF. The V and J genes are TRBV27 and TRBJ2-1; 7 bases agree with TRBD2. Trimming at V came to 3 bases and at J to 3 bases, leaving 5 bases not matched to a gene. The germline V gene encodes CDR1 MNHEY and CDR2 SMNVEV (reference sequence). This CDR3 is 15 amino acids long.

This chain joins TRBV13 and TRBJ2-1, with 12 bases matching TRBD1. The V segment lost 5 bases and the J segment 8 bases; nucleotides outside the gene matches: 13. Per germline, CDR1 PRHDT and CDR2 FYEKMQ (reference sequence). This CDR3 region has 17 residues. The CDR3 DNA sequence: TGTGCCAGCAGCCAACCAGGGACAGGGGGCGACCTTGATGAGCAGTTCTTC. Translation: CASSQPGTGGDLDEQFF. Full variable domain (missing parts from reference TRBV13 and TRBJ2-1): AAGVIQSPRHLIKEKRETATLKCYPIPRHDTVYWYQQGPGQDPQFLISFYEKMQSDKGSIPDRFSAQQFSDYHSELNMSSLELGDSALYFCASSQPGTGGDLDEQFFGPGTRLTVL.

The chain recombines TRBV12-3 or TRBV12-4 with TRBJ1-1; perhaps TRBD1 as D (6 bases). CDR3 length: 13 amino acids. Between the trimmed V and J ends, which lost 6 bases and 4 bases, there was a span of 12 bases. CDR3 coding DNA: TGTGCCAGCAGGCTCGCCAGGGGCACTGAAGCTTTCTTT. It encodes CASRLARGTEAFF.